This TCR beta chain derives from a study of blood T cell repertoires in COVID-19. Study-level information: The United States, Italy and Spain provided the acute and convalescent COVID-19 samples.

This clone has more than one count but fewer than ten. Germline V gene data show CDR1 as LGHDT and CDR2 as YNNKEL (reference sequence). J was trimmed by 6 bases and V by 4 bases; bases with no gene match: 7. The CDR3 is made up of 15 amino acids. As originally analysed: Estimates of nucleated cell counts were drawn from the amplification of reference gene primers. Libraries were prepared by immunoSEQ multiplex PCR; TCRdb keeps only in-frame clonotypes and omits some of them. V, J and clone size were drawn from that table, and D and trimming were deduced from the DNA. Of fewer than 300,000 clones listed, around 85% are singletons.

What was sequenced was peripheral blood. The genes are TRBV3-1 (or the pseudogene TRBV3-2) and TRBJ2-7; 12 nucleotides line up with TRBD2. The receptor's source is a human donor with COVID-19, enrolled during active disease. The donor label of this sample is uncertain. The CDR3 loop is CASSPLAGGPFEQYF. Written as DNA, the CDR3 is TGTGCCAGCAGCCCGCTAGCGGGAGGGCCGTTCGAGCAGTACTTC.